This entry describes one T cell receptor (beta chain). Assay used: immunoSEQ multiplex PCR; TCRdb lists only in-frame clones, some missing. The sample carries about 59,000 clones, 84% recorded once. This record belongs to a study of T cell responses to AZD1222 COVID-19 vaccine. The CDR3 covers 15 residues. Per germline, CDR1 LGHNA and CDR2 YNFKEQ. The V and J ends lost 1 base and 8 bases, in that order; junction bases with no gene match: 9. This chain uses TRBV4-2 with TRBJ1-2, with 8 bases lining up with TRBD1. The material sequenced was peripheral blood, taken on day 0 of AZD1222 vaccination. The receptor's source is an adult in good health. CDR3: CASSQGSAGGDGYTF. The CDR3 coding sequence is TGTGCCAGCAGCCAAGGGTCCGCAGGGGGCGACGGCTACACCTTC.